This TCR beta chain comes out of a study of T-cell reconstitution after alpha-beta-depleted transplantation in children. Study-wide findings and caveats: The main origin of T-cell counts and diversity one year after transplant was newly produced T cells. Where alpha-beta T cells came from about two months after transplant was reportedly several hundred expanded graft clones.

Unique molecular identifiers were used to barcode this TCRbeta library. Each CDR3 protein is one row after TCRdb ran MiXCR on the PCR reads. The top ten hold 25% to 35% of the sample, which has approximately 430,000 distinct CDR3 sequences, roughly 15% seen once. Remarks on this clonotype: What it recognizes is unknown.

Sequencing was performed on PBMCs, mostly from graft donor cells, taken 360 days after TCRalphabeta/CD19-depleted stem cell transplant. The TCR originated in a boy under three years old who had a stem cell transplant for Wiskott-Aldrich syndrome, so the T cells may come from the graft donor.

Here the CDR3 DNA reads TGTGCCAGCAGCCAAGCGACGGGACTAGCGGGGACGCACTTCGAGCAGTACTTC. This translates into CASSQATGLAGTHFEQYF. This chain joins TRBV3-1 and TRBJ2-7, with 13 bases lining up with TRBD2. The germline V gene encodes CDR1 LGHDT and CDR2 YNNKEL (reference sequence). With V trimmed by 1 base and J by 6 bases, 12 bases remained unmatched. CDR3 size: 18 residues.